These 10 T cell receptor beta chains originate from one sample sequenced in a study of OX40 agonist ivuxolimab in advanced cancers. The method was immunoSEQ multiplex PCR; TCRdb's version includes in-frame clones alone and lacks a portion of them. The repertoire holds 20,000 to 25,000 clones, with approximately 90% as singletons. The sequencing used CD4+ or CD8+ T cells sorted from blood, collected in a trial of the OX40 agonist ivuxolimab. Receptor source: an adult with an advanced solid tumor such as melanoma, head and neck, liver or kidney cancer.

The rearrangement links TRBV7-9 to TRBJ2-2; no firm D call. Per the germline V gene, CDR1 is SEHNR and CDR2 is FQNEAQ (reference sequence). The CDR3 loop spans 15 amino acids. V was shortened by 2 bases and J by 1 base, with 8 bases between the two germline ends. CDR3 sequence: CASSLLRQNTGELFF. CDR3 coding DNA: TGTGCCAGCAGCTTATTAAGGCAGAACACCGGGGAGCTGTTTTTT.

This clone was recorded a few times. The CDR3: CASSFDSSLGEQYF. Written as DNA, the CDR3 is TGTGCCAGCAGCTTCGACAGCTCCCTAGGGGAGCAGTACTTC. The chain has TRBV7-2 and TRBJ2-7, with a tentative D call TRBD1 (5 bases). This CDR3 region has 14 residues. Germline values: CDR1 SGHTA, CDR2 FQGNSA. The V gene lost 3 bases and the J gene lost 7 bases, with 16 bases spanning the gap.

The chain couples TRBV7-9 to TRBJ2-1; TRBD2 matches at 8 bases. Germline CDR1 and CDR2: SEHNR and FQNEAQ (reference sequence). J gave up 9 bases and V 5 bases, and 12 bases lay outside the gene matches. The CDR3 runs 15 residues. CDR3 amino acids: CASSRSGGPPAEQFF. Written as DNA, the CDR3 is TGTGCCAGCAGCCGTTCGGGGGGGCCTCCCGCTGAGCAGTTCTTC.

V gene TRBV27 combines with J gene TRBJ1-5, with D possibly TRBD1 on 5 matching bases. With 1 base removed from V and 2 bases from J, the gap between germline ends came to 15 bases. The CDR3 spans 17 residues. Per germline, CDR1 MNHEY and CDR2 SMNVEV (reference sequence). Here the CDR3 reads CASSLYTLGEGNQPQHF. The DNA for the CDR3 is TGTGCCAGCAGTTTATACACCTTAGGGGAGGGCAATCAGCCCCAGCATTTT.

This chain links TRBV7-9 with TRBJ1-2; 9 nucleotides align to TRBD1. The CDR3 loop spans 16 amino acids. With 2 bases clipped from V and 6 bases from J, the junction kept 10 bases outside the gene matches. Per germline, CDR1 SEHNR and CDR2 FQNEAQ (reference sequence). CDR3 in amino acids: CASSLQWGQGSNGYTF. CDR3 nucleotides: TGTGCCAGCAGCTTACAGTGGGGACAGGGTAGTAATGGCTACACCTTC.

The chain recombines TRBV29-1 with TRBJ2-3; a weak D match, TRBD2 (6 bases). This CDR3 spans 16 amino acids. Germline assignment: CDR1 SQVTM and CDR2 ANQGSEA. The ends were cut back, 0 bases at V and 0 bases at J, with 13 bases in the middle. The CDR3 reads CSVEDQWGESTDTQYF. The DNA for the CDR3 is TGCAGCGTTGAAGATCAGTGGGGGGAGAGCACAGATACGCAGTATTTT.

V gene TRBV9 combines with J gene TRBJ1-2, with D unclear. Germline CDR1 reads SGDLS; CDR2 reads YYNGEE. The CDR3 has 16 residues. V was shortened by 1 base and J by 2 bases, with 15 bases between the two germline ends. Written as DNA, the CDR3 is TGTGCCAGCAGCGTATCTCGGCAGAACCTAAACTATGGCTACACCTTC. Translating gives CASSVSRQNLNYGYTF.

V gene TRBV5-5 combines with J gene TRBJ1-2; D is ambiguous. Between the trimmed V and J ends, which lost 0 bases and 5 bases, there was a span of 8 bases. The germline CDR1 and CDR2 sequences are SGHKS and YYEKEE (reference sequence). The CDR3 has 13 residues. In DNA, the CDR3 is TGTGCCAGCAGCTTGGGAGTTGATTATGGCTACACCTTC. Translated: CASSLGVDYGYTF. Full variable domain (missing parts from reference TRBV5-5 and TRBJ1-2): DAGVTQSPTHLIKTRGQQVTLRCSPISGHKSVSWYQQVLGQGPQFIFQYYEKEERGRGNFPDRFSARQFPNYSSELNVNALLLGDSALYLCASSLGVDYGYTFGSGTRLTVV.

The chain joins TRBV27 to TRBJ2-7; no reliable D call. Germline V gene data show CDR1 as MNHEY and CDR2 as SMNVEV (reference sequence). The V end was cut by 3 bases, the J end by 4 bases, with 10 bases between. This CDR3 contains 13 residues. CDR3 sequence: CASSLRYDYEQYF. The CDR3 coding sequence is TGTGCCAGCAGTTTGCGGTACGATTACGAGCAGTACTTC.

This chain uses TRBV13 with TRBJ2-7; D is perhaps TRBD1 or TRBD2 (5 bases each). V was trimmed by 10 bases and J by 1 base, leaving 14 bases between them. The germline CDR1 and CDR2 sequences are PRHDT and FYEKMQ (reference sequence). The CDR3 runs 13 residues. CDR3 sequence (DNA): TGTGCCACTCACTTGGGGGAGTCCTACGAGCAGTACTTC. It specifies CATHLGESYEQYF.